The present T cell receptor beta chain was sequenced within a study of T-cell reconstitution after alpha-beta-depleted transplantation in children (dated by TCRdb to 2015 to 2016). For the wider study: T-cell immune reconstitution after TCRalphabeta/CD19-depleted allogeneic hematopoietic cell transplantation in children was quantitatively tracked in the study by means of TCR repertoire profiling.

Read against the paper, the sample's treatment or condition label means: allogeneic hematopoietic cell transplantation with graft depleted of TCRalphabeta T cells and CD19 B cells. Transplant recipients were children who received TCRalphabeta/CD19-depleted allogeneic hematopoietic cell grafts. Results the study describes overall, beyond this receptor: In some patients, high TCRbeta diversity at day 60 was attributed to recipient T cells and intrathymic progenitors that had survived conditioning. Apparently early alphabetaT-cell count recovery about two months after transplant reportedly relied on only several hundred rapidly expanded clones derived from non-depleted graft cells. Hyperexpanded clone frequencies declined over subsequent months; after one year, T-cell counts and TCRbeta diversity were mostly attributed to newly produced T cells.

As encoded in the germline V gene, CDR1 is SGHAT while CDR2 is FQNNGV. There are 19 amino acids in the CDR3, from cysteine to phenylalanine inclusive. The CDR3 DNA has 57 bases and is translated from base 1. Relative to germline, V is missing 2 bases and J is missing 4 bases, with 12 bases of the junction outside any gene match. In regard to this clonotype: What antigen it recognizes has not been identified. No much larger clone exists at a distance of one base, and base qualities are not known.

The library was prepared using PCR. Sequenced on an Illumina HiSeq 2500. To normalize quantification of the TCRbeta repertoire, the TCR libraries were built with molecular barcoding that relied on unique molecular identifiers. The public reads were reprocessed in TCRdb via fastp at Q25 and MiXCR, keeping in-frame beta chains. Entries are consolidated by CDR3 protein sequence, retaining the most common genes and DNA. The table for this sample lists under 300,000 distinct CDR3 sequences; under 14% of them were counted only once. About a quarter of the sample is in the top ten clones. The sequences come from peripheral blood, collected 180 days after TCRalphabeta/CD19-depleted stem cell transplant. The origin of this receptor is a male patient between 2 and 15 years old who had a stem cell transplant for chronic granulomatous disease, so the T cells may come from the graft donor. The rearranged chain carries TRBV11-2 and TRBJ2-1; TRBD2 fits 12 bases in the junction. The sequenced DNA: TGTGCCAGCAGCTTATATGCCCGATTCCTAGCGGGAGGGTACAATGAGCAGTTCTTC. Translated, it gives CASSLYARFLAGGYNEQFF.